This T cell receptor (beta chain) was recorded in a study of long-term antiretroviral therapy in people with HIV. Study as a whole: It was about a decade after the earliest samples that the 2015 immediate-ART recommendation appeared.

The study, taken as a whole, reports: Information on adherence, resistance and therapy changes was unavailable. Specimen acquisition occurred between the mid-2000s and the late 2010s, potentially under older ART regimens. Among HIV repertoires, CDR3 length ranges were narrower than those of controls.

In the case of this clone: Its antigen is not identified.

This CDR3 is 12 amino acids long. The germline V gene has CDR1 SGHAT and CDR2 FQDESV (reference sequence). Trimming took 0 bases from V and 8 from J, leaving 7 bases between them. A v3.0 immunoSEQ assay was performed at survey level. Sequencing used immunoSEQ multiplex PCR; TCRdb keeps in-frame clones, though not all of them. The sample carries tens of thousands of clones, nearly 90% recorded once. The V gene is TRBV11-1, the J gene TRBJ1-2; D remains ambiguous. The origin of this receptor is a man between 18 and 29 years old with HIV. This specimen consisted of unsorted PBMCs, obtained 1.1 years after starting antiretroviral therapy. In nucleotides, the CDR3 is TGTGCCAGCAGCTTAGCCGGGGAAGGCTACACCTTC. This sequence encodes CASSLAGEGYTF.